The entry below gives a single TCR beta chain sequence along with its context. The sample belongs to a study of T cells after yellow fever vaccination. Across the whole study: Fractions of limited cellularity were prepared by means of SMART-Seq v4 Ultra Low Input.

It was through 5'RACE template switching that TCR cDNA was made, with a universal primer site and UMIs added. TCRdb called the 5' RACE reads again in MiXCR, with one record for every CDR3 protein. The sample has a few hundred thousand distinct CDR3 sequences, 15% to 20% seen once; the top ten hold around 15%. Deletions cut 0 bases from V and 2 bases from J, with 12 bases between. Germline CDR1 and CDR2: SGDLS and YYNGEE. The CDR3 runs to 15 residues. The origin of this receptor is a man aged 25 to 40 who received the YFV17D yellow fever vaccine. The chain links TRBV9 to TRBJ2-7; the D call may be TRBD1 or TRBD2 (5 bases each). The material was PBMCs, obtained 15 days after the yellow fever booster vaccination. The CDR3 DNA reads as TGTGCCAGCAGCGTAGGGTCTGAGGGGCCCTACGAGCAGTACTTC. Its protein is CASSVGSEGPYEQYF.